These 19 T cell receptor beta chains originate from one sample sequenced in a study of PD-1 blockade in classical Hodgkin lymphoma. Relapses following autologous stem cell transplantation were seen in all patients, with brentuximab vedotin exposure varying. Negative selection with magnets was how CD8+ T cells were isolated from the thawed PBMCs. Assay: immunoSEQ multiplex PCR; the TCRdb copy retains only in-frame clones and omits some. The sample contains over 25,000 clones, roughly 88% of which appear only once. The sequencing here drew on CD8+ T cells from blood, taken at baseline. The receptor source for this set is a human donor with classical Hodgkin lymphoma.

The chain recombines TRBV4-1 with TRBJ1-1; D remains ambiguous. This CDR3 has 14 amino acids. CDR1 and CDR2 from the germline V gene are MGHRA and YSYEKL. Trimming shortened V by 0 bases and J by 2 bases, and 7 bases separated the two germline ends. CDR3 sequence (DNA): TGCGCCAGCAGCCAAGAACGGAGTAACACTGAAGCTTTCTTT. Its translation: CASSQERSNTEAFF.

The CDR3 DNA is TGTGCCAGCAGCCCAACCGCTCAATCCTACGAGCAGTACTTC. This sequence encodes CASSPTAQSYEQYF. The chain links TRBV13 to TRBJ2-7; D remains ambiguous. Germline V CDR1 and CDR2: PRHDT, FYEKMQ (reference sequence). Trimming took off 5 bases at V and 1 base at J, with 12 bases between the two ends. This CDR3 region has 14 residues.

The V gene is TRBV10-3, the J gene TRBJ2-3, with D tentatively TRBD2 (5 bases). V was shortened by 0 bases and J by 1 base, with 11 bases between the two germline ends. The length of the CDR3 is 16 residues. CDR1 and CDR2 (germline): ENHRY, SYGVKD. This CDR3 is CAISESPGSGTDTQYF. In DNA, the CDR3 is TGTGCCATCAGTGAGTCGCCGGGTAGCGGCACAGATACGCAGTATTTT.

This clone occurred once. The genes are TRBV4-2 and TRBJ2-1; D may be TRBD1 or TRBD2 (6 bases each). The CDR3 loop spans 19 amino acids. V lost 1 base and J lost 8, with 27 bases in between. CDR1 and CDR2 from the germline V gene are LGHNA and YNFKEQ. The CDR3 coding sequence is TGTGCCAGCAGCCAAGTTCGGTTCCGGGGGCGGGATACCGCCCATGAGCAGTTCTTC. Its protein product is CASSQVRFRGRDTAHEQFF.

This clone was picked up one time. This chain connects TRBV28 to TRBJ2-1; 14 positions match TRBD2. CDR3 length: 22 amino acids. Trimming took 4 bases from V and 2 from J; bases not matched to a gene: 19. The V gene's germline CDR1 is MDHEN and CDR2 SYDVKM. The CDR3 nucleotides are TGTGCCAGCAGTTCACTCCTTCGAGGGGGGACTAGCGGGAGTGCACCCTACAATGAGCAGTTCTTC. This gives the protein CASSSLLRGGTSGSAPYNEQFF. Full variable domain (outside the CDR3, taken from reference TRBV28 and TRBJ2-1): DVKVTQSSRYLVKRTGEKVFLECVQDMDHENMFWYRQDPGLGLRLIYFSYDVKMKEKGDIPEGYSVSREKKERFSLILESASTNQTSMYLCASSSLLRGGTSGSAPYNEQFFGPGTRLTVL.

This chain's CDR3 is CASSSRTSGRAFSTYNEQFF. The CDR3 nucleotides read TGTGCCAGCAGTTCCCGGACTAGCGGGAGGGCCTTCAGTACCTACAATGAGCAGTTCTTC. The chain employs TRBV2 and TRBJ2-1; 15 positions agree with TRBD2. Germline V gene lookup returns CDR1 SNHLY and CDR2 FYNNEI. The CDR3 spans 20 residues. J was trimmed by 2 bases and V by 5 bases; bases with no gene match: 13.

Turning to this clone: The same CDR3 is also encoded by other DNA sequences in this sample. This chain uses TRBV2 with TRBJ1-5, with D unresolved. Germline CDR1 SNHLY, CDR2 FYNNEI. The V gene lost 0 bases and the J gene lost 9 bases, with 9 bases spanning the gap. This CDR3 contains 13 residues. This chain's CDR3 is CASSEAFLGPQHF. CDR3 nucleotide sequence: TGTGCCAGCAGTGAAGCGTTCCTGGGGCCCCAGCATTTT.

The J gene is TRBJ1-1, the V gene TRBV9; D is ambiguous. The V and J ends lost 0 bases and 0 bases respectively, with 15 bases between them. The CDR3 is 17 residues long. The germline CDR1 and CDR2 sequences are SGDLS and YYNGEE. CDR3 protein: CASSVDSLITMNTEAFF. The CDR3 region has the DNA TGTGCCAGCAGCGTAGACAGTTTGATCACTATGAACACTGAAGCTTTCTTT. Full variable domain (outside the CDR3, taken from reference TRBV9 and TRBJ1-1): DSGVTQTPKHLITATGQRVTLRCSPRSGDLSVYWYQQSLDQGLQFLIQYYNGEERAKGNILERFSAQQFPDLHSELNLSSLELGDSALYFCASSVDSLITMNTEAFFGQGTRLTVV.

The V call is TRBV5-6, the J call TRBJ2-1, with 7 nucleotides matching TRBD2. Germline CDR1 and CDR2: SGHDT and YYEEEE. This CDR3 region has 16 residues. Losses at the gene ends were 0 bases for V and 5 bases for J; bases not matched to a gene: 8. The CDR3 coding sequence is TGTGCCAGCAGCTTGGTAGTAGCGGGTATCCACAATGAGCAGTTCTTC. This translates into CASSLVVAGIHNEQFF.

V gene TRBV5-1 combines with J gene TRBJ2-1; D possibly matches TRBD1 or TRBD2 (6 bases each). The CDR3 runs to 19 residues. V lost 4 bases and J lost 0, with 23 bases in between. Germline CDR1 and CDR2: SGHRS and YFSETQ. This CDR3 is CASSLPGAGRLSSYNEQFF. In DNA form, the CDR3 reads TGCGCCAGCAGCCTCCCGGGGGCGGGCCGACTAAGCTCCTACAATGAGCAGTTCTTC.

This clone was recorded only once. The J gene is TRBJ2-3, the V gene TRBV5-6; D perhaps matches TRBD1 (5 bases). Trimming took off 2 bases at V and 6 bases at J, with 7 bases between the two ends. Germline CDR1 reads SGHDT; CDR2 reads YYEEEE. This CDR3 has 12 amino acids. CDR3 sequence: CASSLSGDTQYF. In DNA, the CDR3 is TGTGCCAGCAGCTTATCAGGGGATACGCAGTATTTT. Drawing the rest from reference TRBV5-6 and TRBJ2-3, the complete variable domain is DAGVTQSPTHLIKTRGQQVTLRCSPKSGHDTVSWYQQALGQGPQFIFQYYEEEERQRGNFPDRFSGHQFPNYSSELNVNALLLGDSALYLCASSLSGDTQYFGPGTRLTVL.

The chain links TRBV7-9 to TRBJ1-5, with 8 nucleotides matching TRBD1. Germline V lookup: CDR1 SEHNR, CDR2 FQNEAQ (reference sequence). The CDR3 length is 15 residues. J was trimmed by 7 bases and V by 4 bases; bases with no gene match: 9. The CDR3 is CASSSTQGAGQPQHF. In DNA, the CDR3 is TGTGCCAGCAGCTCCACTCAGGGGGCAGGGCAGCCCCAGCATTTT.

The CDR3 loop is CASSDRGVPVDTEAFF. CDR3 nucleotide sequence: TGTGCCAGTAGTGATCGAGGGGTTCCCGTGGACACTGAAGCTTTCTTT. The chain links TRBV19 to TRBJ1-1; D is perhaps TRBD1 (5 bases). Germline lookup yields CDR1 LNHDA and CDR2 SQIVND (reference sequence). V dropped 5 bases and J dropped 3 bases, with 19 bases sitting between them. The CDR3 totals 16 residues.

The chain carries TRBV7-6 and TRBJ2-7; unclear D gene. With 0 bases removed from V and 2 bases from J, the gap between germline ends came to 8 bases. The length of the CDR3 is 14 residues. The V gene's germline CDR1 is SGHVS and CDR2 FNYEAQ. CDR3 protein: CASSLAGRTYEQYF. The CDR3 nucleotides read TGTGCCAGCAGCTTAGCGGGAAGAACCTACGAGCAGTACTTC.

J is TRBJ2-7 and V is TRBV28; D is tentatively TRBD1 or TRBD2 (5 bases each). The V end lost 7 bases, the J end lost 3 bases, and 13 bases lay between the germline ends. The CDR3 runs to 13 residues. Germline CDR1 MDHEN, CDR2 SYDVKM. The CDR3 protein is CASTPRDGYEQYF. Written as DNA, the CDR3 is TGTGCCAGCACCCCCCGGGACGGCTACGAGCAGTACTTC.

DNA for the CDR3: TGTGCCAGCAGCTTTTCTAGCGGGAGGGGTAGTGAGCAGTTCTTC. Its protein product is CASSFSSGRGSEQFF. V gene TRBV7-9 combines with J gene TRBJ2-1, with 12 bases aligning to TRBD2. CDR1 and CDR2 (germline): SEHNR, FQNEAQ (reference sequence). This CDR3 contains 15 residues. V lost 3 bases and J lost 9; bases outside the gene matches: 6.

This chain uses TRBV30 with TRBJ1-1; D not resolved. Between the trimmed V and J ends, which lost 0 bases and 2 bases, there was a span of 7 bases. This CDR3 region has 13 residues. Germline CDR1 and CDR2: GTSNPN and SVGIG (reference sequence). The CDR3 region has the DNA TGTGCCTGGAGTGTATTGGGTAACACTGAAGCTTTCTTT. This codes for CAWSVLGNTEAFF.

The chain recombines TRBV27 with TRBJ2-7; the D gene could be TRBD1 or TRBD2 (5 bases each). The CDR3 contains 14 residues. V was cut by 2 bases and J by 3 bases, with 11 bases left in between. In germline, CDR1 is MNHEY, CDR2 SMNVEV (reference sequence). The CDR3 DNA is TGTGCCAGCAGTTTAAAGGGACGGCTCTACGAGCAGTACTTC. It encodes CASSLKGRLYEQYF.

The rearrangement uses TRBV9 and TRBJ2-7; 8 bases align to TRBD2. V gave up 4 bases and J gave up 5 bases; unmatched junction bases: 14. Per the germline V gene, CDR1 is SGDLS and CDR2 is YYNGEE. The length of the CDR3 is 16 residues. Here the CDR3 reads CASSPSGLAGTHEQYF. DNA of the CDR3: TGTGCCAGCAGCCCCTCCGGGCTAGCGGGCACCCACGAGCAGTACTTC.